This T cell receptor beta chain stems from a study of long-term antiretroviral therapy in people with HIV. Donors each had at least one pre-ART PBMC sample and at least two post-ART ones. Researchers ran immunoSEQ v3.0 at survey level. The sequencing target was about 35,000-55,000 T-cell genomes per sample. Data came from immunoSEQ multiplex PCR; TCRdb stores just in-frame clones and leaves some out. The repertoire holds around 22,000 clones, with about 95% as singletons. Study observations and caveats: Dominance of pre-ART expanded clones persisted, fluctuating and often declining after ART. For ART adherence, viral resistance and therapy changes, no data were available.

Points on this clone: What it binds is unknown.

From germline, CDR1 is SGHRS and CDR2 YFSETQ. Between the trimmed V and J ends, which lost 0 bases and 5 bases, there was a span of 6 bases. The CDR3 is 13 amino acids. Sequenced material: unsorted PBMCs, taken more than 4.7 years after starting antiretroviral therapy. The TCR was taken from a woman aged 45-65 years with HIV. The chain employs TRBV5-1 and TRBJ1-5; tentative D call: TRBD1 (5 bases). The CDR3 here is CASSLAGHQPQHF. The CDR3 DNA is TGCGCCAGCAGCTTGGCGGGGCATCAGCCCCAGCATTTT.